These 11 T cell receptor beta chains came from one sample sequenced in a study of T cells in Graves' hyperthyroidism and ophthalmopathy. There were TCR beta CDR3 regions amplified from RNA transcripts. Using the HTBI primer set, a first-round RT-PCR was run on the TCR CDR3. TCRdb processed the multiplex PCR reads anew with MiXCR; each CDR3 protein has one entry. Of approximately 600,000 distinct CDR3 sequences detected, approximately 14% appear once; the ten largest clones hold approximately 5.7%. The sample consisted of blood. These receptors were taken from a woman aged 25 to 39 with Graves' hyperthyroidism that later progressed to Graves' ophthalmopathy.

In regard to this clonotype: At one end the junction does not follow the germline gene, possibly because of a read error. The chain combines TRBV7-2 with TRBJ2-7; D call uncertain. The CDR3 length is 15 residues. CDR1 is SGHTA, CDR2 FQGNSA, per germline. The CDR3 DNA reads as TGTGCCAGCAGCTTATATGGTCTCAAGGCCTACGTGCAGTACTTC. This sequence encodes CASSLYGLKAYVQYF.

This clonotype came up many times. The chain joins TRBV5-1 to TRBJ1-1, with 8 bases that match TRBD1. V lost 3 bases, J lost 4 bases, and 5 bases stayed unmatched. Germline V gene sequence: CDR1 SGHRS, CDR2 YFSETQ. This CDR3 spans 14 amino acids. This CDR3 is CASSSGTGSTEAFF. The CDR3 DNA follows: TGCGCCAGCAGCTCCGGGACAGGATCCACTGAAGCTTTCTTT.

This clonotype showed up many times. The V call is TRBV6-6, the J call TRBJ2-7; 7 bases line up with TRBD1. Trimming removed 2 bases from V and 3 bases from J; junction bases left unmatched: 16. CDR1 and CDR2 (germline): MNHNY, SVGAGI (reference sequence). The CDR3 runs 18 residues. CDR3 in DNA: TGTGCCAGCAGTTACCCGACCCGGAGAGGGGGCGCGAACTACGAGCAGTACTTC. This translates into CASSYPTRRGGANYEQYF.

This clonotype was observed at least ten times. J is TRBJ1-1 and V is TRBV7-8, with D perhaps TRBD1 (5 bases). The CDR3 runs 12 residues. The germline V gene encodes CDR1 SGHVS and CDR2 FQNEAQ. V was clipped by 6 bases and J by 3 bases, with 8 bases between them. CDR3 protein: CASSQGDTEAFF. CDR3 in DNA: TGTGCCAGCAGTCAAGGGGACACTGAAGCTTTCTTT.

At least ten counts were recorded for this clonotype. V is TRBV12-3 or TRBV12-4 and J is TRBJ2-7, with TRBD2 identical over 9 bases. V was pared by 6 bases and J by 6 bases, with 9 bases of the junction left unmatched. CDR3 length equals 14 residues. CDR3 sequence reads: CASRSLAGRGEQYF. In nucleotides, the CDR3 is TGTGCCAGCAGGTCCCTAGCGGGACGGGGCGAGCAGTACTTC.

This clonotype was picked up many times. V usage is TRBV6-1 and J usage is TRBJ2-1, with 10 bases matching TRBD2. Trimming took 5 bases from V and 0 from J; bases not matched to a gene: 13. In germline, CDR1 is MNHNS, CDR2 SASEGT. The CDR3 totals 19 residues. The DNA for the CDR3 is TGTGCCAGCAGTTTCCCGACTAGCGGGCATCCGACCTCCTACAATGAGCAGTTCTTC. Its translation: CASSFPTSGHPTSYNEQFF.

In its sample, this clonotype was seen many times. The chain employs TRBV28 and TRBJ2-7; D is unresolved. This CDR3 has 16 residues. Trimming pared 5 bases from V and 4 bases from J, leaving 21 bases between. In germline, CDR1 is MDHEN, CDR2 SYDVKM. In DNA form, the CDR3 reads TGTGCCAGCAGTCCCTTAAGTTACCCAACACCTTACGAGCAGTACTTC. Translating gives CASSPLSYPTPYEQYF.

This clonotype was detected many times. CDR3 protein: CASSPLVASYEQYF. CDR3 in DNA: TGTGCCAGCAGTCCTCTTGTGGCTTCCTACGAGCAGTACTTC. The chain employs TRBV28 and TRBJ2-7; D is ambiguous. This CDR3 spans 14 amino acids. From germline, CDR1 is MDHEN and CDR2 SYDVKM. Trimming shortened V by 5 bases and J by 1 base, and 12 bases separated the two germline ends. The variable domain in full, with the rest retrieved from reference TRBV28 and TRBJ2-7, is DVKVTQSSRYLVKRTGEKVFLECVQDMDHENMFWYRQDPGLGLRLIYFSYDVKMKEKGDIPEGYSVSREKKERFSLILESASTNQTSMYLCASSPLVASYEQYFGPGTRLTVT.

This clonotype has a count of ten or more. The V gene is TRBV18, the J gene TRBJ2-5; possibly TRBD1 for D (6 bases). V lost 4 bases and J 4 bases, leaving 16 bases between the germline ends. This CDR3 region has 15 residues. The germline CDR1 and CDR2 sequences are KGHSH and LQKENI. Here the CDR3 reads CASSRLETGIETQYF. CDR3 coding DNA: TGTGCCAGCTCACGATTAGAAACAGGGATAGAGACCCAGTACTTC.

This clonotype was observed many times. The chain employs TRBV20-1 and TRBJ2-7, with D uncertain. CDR3 size: 12 residues. V was clipped by 0 bases and J by 3 bases, with 6 bases between them. CDR1 is DFQATT, CDR2 SNEGSKA, per germline (reference sequence). CDR3 amino acids: CSARDLGYEQYF. The CDR3 bases are TGCAGTGCTAGAGATCTAGGCTACGAGCAGTACTTC.

This clonotype occurred many times. This rearrangement joins TRBV12-3 or TRBV12-4 to TRBJ2-7; tentatively, D is TRBD2 (6 bases). This CDR3 has 12 amino acids. V was trimmed by 8 bases and J by 7 bases, leaving 15 bases between them. Here the CDR3 reads CASGGAPGEQYF. CDR3 in DNA: TGTGCCAGCGGAGGGGCCCCGGGGGAGCAGTACTTC.